A selection of T cell receptor beta chains follows, all from one sample in a study of shared clonotypes between healthy human individuals. Produced via immunoSEQ multiplex PCR; TCRdb's table is partial and in-frame only. The table has about 680,000 clones, about 91% seen once. What was sequenced was naive CD8+ T cells sorted from blood. The receptors originated from a man younger than 45 in good health. Each CDR3 is given with its conserved first and last residue. A D gene is named only where the DNA matches it firmly. Clone size appears in some rows only: once, few, many, or a class for an expanded clone.

>TRBV5-8|.|TRBJ2-7|.
CASSSTALVSYEQYF
TGTGCCAGCAGCTCGACAGCCTTAGTCTCCTACGAGCAGTACTTC
>TRBV27|.|TRBJ2-3|.
CASSLRLGADTQYF
TGTGCCAGCAGTTTGAGACTTGGAGCAGATACGCAGTATTTT
>TRBV25-1|.|TRBJ1-1|.
CASSESRGGRTEAFF
TGTGCCAGCAGTGAATCCCGGGGAGGAAGGACTGAAGCTTTCTTT
>TRBV6-1|.|TRBJ2-1|.
CASSEPSQGSYNEQFF
TGTGCCAGCAGTGAACCAAGCCAGGGGTCCTACAATGAGCAGTTCTTC
>TRBV14|.|TRBJ2-7|.
CASSHLFEALPYEQYF
TGTGCCAGCAGCCACCTTTTTGAGGCCCTCCCCTACGAGCAGTACTTC
>TRBV4-1|.|TRBJ2-5|TRBD1
CASSHSTGPLQETQYF
TGCGCCAGCAGCCACTCGACAGGGCCGCTACAAGAGACCCAGTACTTC
>TRBV2|.|TRBJ2-7|.
CASSETGLETYEQYF
TGTGCCAGCAGTGAAACAGGACTCGAGACCTACGAGCAGTACTTC
>TRBV7-2|.|TRBJ2-3|.
CASSLAGDTDTQYF
TGTGCCAGCAGCTTAGCGGGGGACACAGATACGCAGTATTTT
>TRBV5-5|.|TRBJ2-3|.
CASSFTPTPTDTQYF
TGTGCCAGCAGCTTCACCCCTACCCCCACAGATACGCAGTATTTT
>TRBV27|.|TRBJ2-7|.
CASSWTGTGSYEQYF
TGTGCCAGCAGTTGGACCGGGACGGGATCCTACGAGCAGTACTTC
>TRBV7-9|.|TRBJ2-7|.
CASTREGSYEQYF
TGTGCCAGCACTCGCGAGGGGAGCTACGAGCAGTACTTC
>TRBV27|once|TRBJ1-2|TRBD1
CASSEWDRGVYGYTF
TGTGCCAGCAGTGAATGGGACAGGGGGGTCTATGGCTACACCTTC
>TRBV4-1|.|TRBJ2-3|.
CASSQEGKTTDTQYF
TGCGCCAGCAGCCAAGAGGGCAAGACCACAGATACGCAGTATTTT
>TRBV28|.|TRBJ2-3|TRBD2
CASSLSSGSPDTQYF
TGTGCCAGCAGTTTATCTAGCGGGAGTCCCGATACGCAGTATTTT
>TRBV5-6|.|TRBJ2-7|TRBD2
CASSFAGTSGATNGEQYF
TGTGCCAGCAGCTTCGCCGGGACTAGCGGGGCCACGAACGGCGAGCAGTACTTC
>TRBV2|.|TRBJ1-1|.
CASVEDSTFAGTEAFF
TGTGCCAGCGTAGAGGACTCAACCTTCGCAGGCACTGAAGCTTTCTTT
>TRBV14|once|TRBJ2-5|.
CASSRRETQYF
TGTGCCAGCAGCCGGAGGGAGACCCAGTACTTC
>TRBV28|.|TRBJ1-4|.
CATTPNRPNEKLFF
TGTGCCACCACTCCCAATCGTCCTAATGAAAAACTGTTTTTT
>TRBV6-4|.|TRBJ2-7|TRBD2
CASRTSGCLAGGPYEQYF
TGTGCCAGCAGGACGTCTGGTTGTCTAGCGGGAGGTCCCTACGAGCAGTACTTC
>TRBV28|once|TRBJ2-7|TRBD1
CASSFPSVGQGEGYEQYF
TGTGCCAGCAGTTTCCCCTCGGTTGGACAGGGAGAGGGCTACGAGCAGTACTTC
>TRBV27|.|TRBJ1-5|.
CASSLLGSQPQHF
TGTGCCAGCAGTTTATTAGGTAGCCAGCCCCAGCATTTT
>TRBV5-1|.|TRBJ2-1|.
CASSLAGSSYNEQFF
TGCGCCAGCAGCTTGGCCGGGAGCTCCTACAATGAGCAGTTCTTC
>TRBV11-2|.|TRBJ2-7|.
CASSLFPGNYEQYF
TGTGCCAGCAGCTTATTCCCTGGGAATTACGAGCAGTACTTC
>TRBV9|.|TRBJ2-7|.
CASSAGGIGKVQYF
TGTGCCAGCAGCGCCGGTGGAATCGGTAAAGTGCAGTACTTC
>TRBV27|.|TRBJ2-7|TRBD2
CASSPGTSGSYEQYF
TGTGCCAGCAGTCCGGGGACTAGCGGGAGCTACGAGCAGTACTTC
>TRBV14|.|TRBJ1-2|.
CASSQGREDYGYTF
TGTGCCAGCAGCCAAGGCAGGGAGGACTATGGCTACACCTTC
>TRBV27|.|TRBJ2-7|.
CASSLSAGNYEQYF
TGTGCCAGCAGTTTATCGGCGGGAAACTACGAGCAGTACTTC
>TRBV7-6|.|TRBJ2-7|.
CASSLESGPSYEQYF
TGTGCCAGCAGCTTAGAATCAGGGCCCTCCTACGAGCAGTACTTC
>TRBV5-8|.|TRBJ2-1|.
CASSLLAFNEQFF
TGTGCCAGCAGCCTTCTAGCCTTCAATGAGCAGTTCTTC
>TRBV15|.|TRBJ1-5|TRBD1
CATSREQGMEPQHF
TGTGCCACCAGCAGGGAACAGGGGATGGAGCCCCAGCATTTT
>TRBV19|few|TRBJ2-5|TRBD2
CASSTASGSETQYF
TGTGCCAGTAGTACGGCTAGCGGGAGTGAGACCCAGTACTTC
>TRBV19|.|TRBJ1-1|TRBD1
CASTPGGEYTEAFF
TGTGCCAGTACCCCAGGGGGCGAATACACTGAAGCTTTCTTT
>TRBV6-5|.|TRBJ1-1|.
CASSYSMGAGTEAFF
TGTGCCAGCAGTTACTCGATGGGGGCGGGCACTGAAGCTTTCTTT
>TRBV5-4|.|TRBJ2-1|TRBD2
CASSAWGRDNEQFF
TGTGCCAGCAGCGCCTGGGGGAGGGACAATGAGCAGTTCTTC
>TRBV9|.|TRBJ2-1|.
CASSRGGISYNEQFF
TGTGCCAGCTCGCGGGGAGGCATTTCCTACAATGAGCAGTTCTTC
>TRBV7-9|.|TRBJ1-1|.
CASSLLTDEAFF
TGTGCCAGCAGCTTACTTACAGATGAAGCTTTCTTT
>TRBV5-4|.|TRBJ2-7|.
CASSSGWEQYF
TGTGCCAGCTCCTCGGGATGGGAGCAGTACTTC
>TRBV15|.|TRBJ1-1|.
CATSYLQGGNTEAFF
TGTGCCACCAGCTACCTACAGGGTGGGAACACTGAAGCTTTCTTT
>TRBV14|.|TRBJ2-4|.
CASSQDTENIQYF
TGTGCCAGCAGCCAAGATACAGAAAACATTCAGTACTTC
>TRBV11-1|once|TRBJ2-7|.
CASSSEAYEQYF
TGTGCCAGCAGCTCCGAAGCCTACGAGCAGTACTTC
>TRBV28|.|TRBJ1-2|.
CASSLQGGVFGYTF
TGTGCCAGCAGCCTACAAGGCGGCGTTTTTGGCTACACCTTC
>TRBV5-1|.|TRBJ2-4|TRBD1
CASSLGDRGVQLAKNIQYF
TGCGCCAGCAGCTTGGGAGACAGGGGGGTCCAACTAGCCAAAAACATTCAGTACTTC
>TRBV6-6|.|TRBJ2-7|.
CASRQPSDYEQYF
TGTGCCAGCAGGCAACCGAGCGATTACGAGCAGTACTTC
>TRBV13|.|TRBJ2-2|.
CASSLTVTGELFF
TGTGCCAGCAGCTTAACAGTCACCGGGGAGCTGTTTTTT
>TRBV7-9|.|TRBJ2-2|.
CAPLTATTNTGELFF
TGTGCCCCTCTGACAGCGACTACGAACACCGGGGAGCTGTTTTTT
>TRBV6-5|.|TRBJ2-3|.
CASSLGAFTDTQYF
TGTGCCAGCAGCCTTGGGGCTTTCACAGATACGCAGTATTTT
>TRBV29-1|.|TRBJ2-3|.
CSVELGLDTQYF
TGCAGCGTTGAACTGGGGTTAGATACGCAGTATTTT
>TRBV6-5|.|TRBJ2-7|TRBD2
CASGTSGKGYEQYF
TGTGCCAGCGGGACTAGCGGGAAAGGATACGAGCAGTACTTC
>TRBV13|.|TRBJ1-1|TRBD1
CASSQTTGGTEAFF
TGTGCCAGCAGCCAGACGACAGGGGGCACTGAAGCTTTCTTT
>TRBV9|.|TRBJ2-1|.
CASSAEDYYNEQFF
TGTGCCAGCAGCGCTGAGGACTATTACAATGAGCAGTTCTTC
>TRBV6-5|.|TRBJ2-5|.
CASSYRAERGTQYF
TGTGCCAGCAGTTACAGGGCAGAAAGAGGGACCCAGTACTTC
>TRBV7-9|.|TRBJ1-4|.
CASSLGTNEKLFF
TGTGCCAGCAGCTTAGGAACTAATGAAAAACTGTTTTTT
>TRBV5-4|once|TRBJ1-1|TRBD1
CASRTGQGEAFF
TGTGCCAGCAGAACAGGACAGGGTGAAGCTTTCTTT
>TRBV6-5|.|TRBJ2-7|.
CASRISQEYEQYF
TGTGCCAGCAGAATCAGCCAAGAGTACGAGCAGTACTTC